Listed here are 25 T cell receptor beta chains from one sample, sequenced in a study of control samples from healthy donors and cancer patients. Produced via immunoSEQ multiplex PCR; TCRdb's table is partial and in-frame only. The sample has about 140,000 clones, over 85% seen once. The material sequenced was blood. These receptors all come from a man between 25 and 39 years old in good health.

This chain uses TRBV18 with TRBJ1-2; D unclear. Germline V CDR1 and CDR2: KGHSH, LQKENI. The V gene lost 3 bases and the J gene lost 2 bases, with 16 bases spanning the gap. The CDR3 sequence is 16 residues long. The CDR3 region is CASSPGGSKWNYGYTF. CDR3 coding DNA: TGTGCCAGCTCACCGGGTGGGTCCAAATGGAACTATGGCTACACCTTC.

V is TRBV7-2 and J is TRBJ1-3; TRBD1 matches at 7 bases. The germline V gene has CDR1 SGHTA and CDR2 FQGNSA. Unmatched junction bases numbered 12, after V lost 1 base and J lost 0 bases. The CDR3 length is 19 residues. The DNA for the CDR3 is TGTGCCAGCAGCTTAGTCTCGATACCGGGACAGCACTCTGGAAACACCATATATTTT. It encodes CASSLVSIPGQHSGNTIYF.

This chain connects TRBV5-4 to TRBJ1-2; D possibly corresponds to TRBD1 (5 bases). Germline V gene sequence: CDR1 SGHNT, CDR2 YYREEE (reference sequence). V was shortened by 5 bases and J by 4 bases, with 18 bases between the two germline ends. The CDR3 loop spans 15 amino acids. CDR3 in amino acids: CASSPDSRPTYGYTF. CDR3 coding DNA: TGTGCCAGCAGTCCAGACAGTCGCCCTACCTATGGCTACACCTTC.

The chain employs TRBV7-3 and TRBJ2-2; 9 nucleotides align to TRBD1. CDR3 length: 15 residues. V gave up 5 bases and J gave up 7 bases; unmatched junction bases: 8. Germline V gives CDR1 SGHTA, CDR2 FQGTGA. The CDR3 loop reads CASSGNRGRGGELFF. The CDR3 region has the DNA TGTGCCAGCAGCGGAAACAGGGGGCGGGGCGGGGAGCTGTTTTTT.

The chain uses TRBV5-1 and TRBJ2-1, with 15 bases fitting TRBD2. CDR3 length equals 15 residues. The V segment lost 4 bases and the J segment 13 bases; nucleotides outside the gene matches: 9. Germline lookup yields CDR1 SGHRS and CDR2 YFSETQ. DNA of the CDR3: TGCGCCAGCAGCAACCCGGGACTAGCGGGAGGAAAACAGTTCTTC. This gives the protein CASSNPGLAGGKQFF. Complete variable domain (other parts from reference TRBV5-1 and TRBJ2-1): KAGVTQTPRYLIKTRGQQVTLSCSPISGHRSVSWYQQTPGQGLQFLFEYFSETQRNKGNFPGRFSGRQFSNSRSEMNVSTLELGDSALYLCASSNPGLAGGKQFFGPGTRLTVL.

This chain joins TRBV7-9 and TRBJ2-5, with 7 bases that match TRBD1. J was trimmed by 7 bases and V by 3 bases; bases with no gene match: 5. Germline CDR1 is SEHNR and CDR2 is FQNEAQ (reference sequence). This CDR3 is built from 13 residues. The CDR3 DNA is TGTGCCAGCAGCTTTGCAAGACAGGGGACCCAGTACTTC. Translated, it gives CASSFARQGTQYF.

The chain joins TRBV4-1 to TRBJ1-6; 7 bases map to TRBD1. The CDR3 spans 15 residues. Trimming took 1 base from V and 7 from J; bases not matched to a gene: 4. CDR1 is MGHRA and CDR2 is YSYEKL in the germline V gene. CDR3 sequence: CASSQGQGLNSPLHF. As DNA, the CDR3 is TGCGCCAGCAGCCAAGGACAGGGCTTGAATTCACCCCTCCACTTT.

This sequence joins TRBV27 and TRBJ2-1; TRBD2 agrees at 9 bases. The CDR3 sequence is 14 residues long. The trim removed 6 bases at V and 8 bases at J, leaving 8 bases unmatched. From germline, CDR1 is MNHEY and CDR2 SMNVEV (reference sequence). CDR3 coding DNA: TGTGCCAGCAGCTCCTTAGCGGGAGTCTATGAGCAGTTCTTC. Protein: CASSSLAGVYEQFF.

The chain combines TRBV28 with TRBJ1-2; a weak D match, TRBD1 (5 bases). The CDR3 is 14 residues long. Germline CDR1 reads MDHEN; CDR2 reads SYDVKM. V was clipped by 3 bases and J by 5 bases, with 13 bases between them. CDR3 sequence reads: CASSFGGSWYGYTF. CDR3 nucleotides: TGTGCCAGCAGTTTTGGGGGGAGTTGGTATGGCTACACCTTC.

This chain connects TRBV7-9 to TRBJ2-1; D remains ambiguous. Trimming shortened V by 2 bases and J by 12 bases, and 17 bases separated the two germline ends. The CDR3 loop spans 14 amino acids. Germline V gene sequence: CDR1 SEHNR, CDR2 FQNEAQ (reference sequence). The CDR3 region is CASSLTLAVWGQFF. CDR3 bases: TGTGCCAGCAGCTTAACTCTGGCCGTTTGGGGGCAGTTCTTC.

The J gene is TRBJ2-1, the V gene TRBV9, with D possibly called TRBD1 or TRBD2 (5 bases each). Trimming pared 0 bases from V and 10 bases from J, leaving 20 bases between. Looked up from germline, CDR1 is SGDLS and CDR2 is YYNGEE. The CDR3 runs to 16 residues. The CDR3 DNA sequence: TGTGCCAGCAGCGTAGGCCCCACCAGGGCGGGCAGGGAGCAGTTCTTC. It codes for CASSVGPTRAGREQFF.

This clone was seen a single time. CDR3 nucleotides: TGTGCCAGCAGCCTAAACGATGGCTACACCTTC. Its protein product is CASSLNDGYTF. The chain employs TRBV9 and TRBJ1-2; no definite D call. Looked up from germline, CDR1 is SGDLS and CDR2 is YYNGEE. The CDR3 loop spans 11 amino acids. Between the trimmed V and J ends, which lost 4 bases and 6 bases, there was a span of 7 bases.

In regard to this clone: At one of its ends the junction is not consistent with the germline gene, which may arise from a read error. The J gene is TRBJ2-7, the V gene TRBV28, with TRBD2 as a possible D gene (7 bases). CDR3 length: 11 residues. Germline assignment: CDR1 MDHEN and CDR2 SYDVKM. CDR3 protein: CASSSRGGSDF. The CDR3 DNA reads TGTGCCAGCAGTTCTAGGGGGGGCTCAGACTTC.

This chain connects TRBV10-2 to TRBJ1-6; 7 bases agree with TRBD1. The CDR3 runs to 14 residues. Trimming removed 8 bases from V and 8 bases from J; junction bases left unmatched: 9. Germline assignment: CDR1 WSHSY and CDR2 SAAADI. CDR3 protein: CASGETGSDSPLHF. The CDR3 nucleotides read TGCGCCAGCGGGGAGACAGGGTCGGATTCACCCCTCCACTTT.

The count of this clone is one. V and J are TRBV10-3 and TRBJ2-7; 9 bases agree with TRBD2. Germline V gene sequence: CDR1 ENHRY, CDR2 SYGVKD. V dropped 6 bases and J dropped 6; count of bases not matched to a gene: 21. The CDR3 has 18 amino acids. DNA for the CDR3: TGTGCCATCAGAGCCTCCCCCGGGACTAGCCGCACCATGGTCGAGCAGTACTTC. Translation gives CAIRASPGTSRTMVEQYF.

This clone was detected only once. The chain couples TRBV6-2 or TRBV6-3 to TRBJ2-1, with TRBD1 as a possible D gene (6 bases). Deletions cut 6 bases from V and 0 bases from J, with 15 bases between. The germline CDR1 and CDR2 sequences are MNHEY and SVGEGT. This CDR3 is 16 amino acids long. The CDR3 DNA follows: TGTGCCAGCAGCGACCCCGGGACATCCTCCTACAATGAGCAGTTCTTC. It specifies CASSDPGTSSYNEQFF.

Written as DNA, the CDR3 is TGTGCCAGCAGGTCCCGGGACTTTGGAGACGAGCAGTACTTC. Its translation is CASRSRDFGDEQYF. The chain links TRBV6-5 to TRBJ2-7; a possible D gene is TRBD2 (6 bases). V was clipped by 6 bases and J by 5 bases, with 17 bases between them. This CDR3 is built from 14 residues. In germline, CDR1 is MNHEY, CDR2 SVGAGI.

This chain links TRBV4-1 with TRBJ1-6, with D uncertain. The CDR3 has 19 amino acids. Germline loops: CDR1 MGHRA, CDR2 YSYEKL. Between the trimmed V and J ends, which lost 1 base and 8 bases, there was a span of 24 bases. CDR3 DNA: TGCGCCAGCAGCCAAGGGTCCGGTGCCACAAGGGTATCTCATTCACCCCTCCACTTT. Residues: CASSQGSGATRVSHSPLHF.

The V gene is TRBV12-3 or TRBV12-4, the J gene TRBJ1-1; the D gene is possibly TRBD1 (5 bases). This CDR3 has 13 residues. Trimming removed 3 bases at V and 11 bases at J, with 16 bases between. The CDR3 spells CASSFGNGNRAFF. For the CDR3, the DNA is TGTGCCAGCAGTTTTGGTAACGGGAACAGGGCTTTCTTT.

This clone came up once. This chain joins TRBV5-4 and TRBJ2-1; 13 nucleotides line up with TRBD2. CDR3 size: 15 residues. V shed 5 bases, J shed 7 bases, and the junction held 6 bases outside the gene matches. Germline V gene sequence: CDR1 SGHNT, CDR2 YYREEE (reference sequence). DNA for the CDR3: TGTGCCAGCAGTCGGACTAGCGGGAGTTTTAATGAGCAGTTCTTC. Translating it yields CASSRTSGSFNEQFF.

V and J are TRBV14 and TRBJ2-1; possibly TRBD1 for D (6 bases). This CDR3 is built from 14 residues. V lost 4 bases and J 4 bases, leaving 11 bases between the germline ends. Germline loops: CDR1 SGHDN, CDR2 FVKESK. DNA of the CDR3: TGTGCCAGCAGCCCGGGACAAATGTACAATGAGCAGTTCTTC. This encodes CASSPGQMYNEQFF.

This chain links TRBV27 with TRBJ1-5; D perhaps matches TRBD1 (6 bases). The CDR3 runs 14 residues. Germline CDR1 is MNHEY and CDR2 is SMNVEV (reference sequence). V lost 8 bases, J lost 0 bases, and 11 bases lay in between. The CDR3 nucleotides are TGTGCCAGCTCCAGGGGTTATAGCAATCAGCCCCAGCATTTT. This sequence encodes CASSRGYSNQPQHF.

The chain is built from TRBV28 and TRBJ2-7, with a weak D call TRBD1 (6 bases). The CDR3 sequence is 15 residues long. The V and J ends lost 7 bases and 5 bases respectively, with 21 bases between them. CDR1 and CDR2 (germline): MDHEN, SYDVKM. The CDR3: CASKFSNRADHEQYF. In DNA, the CDR3 is TGTGCCAGCAAGTTTTCCAACAGGGCCGACCACGAGCAGTACTTC.

The V gene is TRBV6-7, the J gene TRBJ1-1, with D possibly TRBD1 on 6 matching bases. TRBV6-7 qualifies as an ORF whose function is uncertain. The CDR3 is made up of 15 amino acids. The V gene lost 6 bases and the J gene lost 1 base, with 15 bases spanning the gap. The CDR3, as DNA: TGTGCCAGCAGACCCCCGGGACAACCGAACACTGAAGCTTTCTTT. It yields the protein CASRPPGQPNTEAFF.

V gene TRBV19 combines with J gene TRBJ1-5, with D uncertain. CDR3 length: 14 amino acids. With 3 bases removed from V and 10 bases from J, the gap between germline ends came to 16 bases. Looked up from germline, CDR1 is LNHDA and CDR2 is SQIVND (reference sequence). CDR3 sequence: CASSILHSPGPQHF. In DNA form, the CDR3 reads TGTGCCAGTAGTATTCTGCACAGCCCAGGCCCCCAGCATTTT.